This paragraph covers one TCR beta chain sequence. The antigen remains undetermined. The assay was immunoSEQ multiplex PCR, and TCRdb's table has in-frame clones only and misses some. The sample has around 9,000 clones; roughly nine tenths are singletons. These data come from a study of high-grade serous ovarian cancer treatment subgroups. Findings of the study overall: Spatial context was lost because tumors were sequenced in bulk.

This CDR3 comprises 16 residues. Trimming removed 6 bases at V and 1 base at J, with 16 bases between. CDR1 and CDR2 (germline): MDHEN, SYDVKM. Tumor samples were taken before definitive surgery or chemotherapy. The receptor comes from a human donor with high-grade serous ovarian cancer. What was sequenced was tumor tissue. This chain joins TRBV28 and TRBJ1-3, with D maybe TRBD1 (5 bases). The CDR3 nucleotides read TGTGCCAGCAGCCGGTGGGGCGTAGGGTCTGGAAACACCATATATTTT. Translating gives CASSRWGVGSGNTIYF.